Listed here are 15 T cell receptor beta chains from one sample, sequenced in a study of T cells in Graves' hyperthyroidism and ophthalmopathy. The TCR beta CDR3 regions underwent amplification using RNA transcripts as the source. A first-round RT-PCR of the TCR CDR3 used the HTBI primer set. Each CDR3 protein gets one entry after TCRdb re-called the multiplex PCR reads with MiXCR. The repertoire consists of some 800,000 distinct CDR3 sequences, with more than 30% occurring once and the leading ten covering more than 7%. Source material: blood. All receptors derive from a man aged 18 to 35 with Graves' hyperthyroidism.

This clonotype was found once. The chain recombines TRBV10-3 with TRBJ2-7; D might be TRBD1 or TRBD2, each matching 5 bases. The CDR3 has 15 residues. Trimming cost V 4 bases and J 2 bases, with 15 bases left between them. Looked up from germline, CDR1 is ENHRY and CDR2 is SYGVKD. In DNA form, the CDR3 reads TGTGCCATCAGTGTATGGGGCTCTAGCACCTACGAGCAGTACTTC. This sequence encodes CAISVWGSSTYEQYF.

The genes are TRBV29-1 and TRBJ2-5; D remains unclear. The ends were cut back, 6 bases at V and 0 bases at J, with 14 bases in the middle. Germline V gene data show CDR1 as SQVTM and CDR2 as ANQGSEA. The CDR3 runs 14 residues. The CDR3 protein is CSVAQTRYQETQYF. The CDR3 bases are TGCAGCGTAGCTCAGACCAGGTACCAAGAGACCCAGTACTTC.

This clonotype was detected many times. This rearrangement joins TRBV19 to TRBJ1-1; the D gene is possibly TRBD1 (5 bases). The V gene's germline CDR1 is LNHDA and CDR2 SQIVND (reference sequence). Trimming cost V 8 bases and J 7 bases, with 8 bases left between them. The CDR3 spans 10 residues. The CDR3 DNA sequence: TGTGCCAGTTGGGGCCTTGAAGCTTTCTTT. This codes for CASWGLEAFF. The full variable domain, its missing parts supplied by reference TRBV19 and TRBJ1-1, is DGGITQSPKYLFRKEGQNVTLSCEQNLNHDAMYWYRQDPGQGLRLIYYSQIVNDFQKGDIAEGYSVSREKKESFPLTVTSAQKNPTAFYLCASWGLEAFFGQGTRLTVV.

As DNA, the CDR3 is TGCAGTGCCTCTCCCCCAATAGGGCCCTACGAGCAGTACTTC. It codes for CSASPPIGPYEQYF. The V gene is TRBV20-1, the J gene TRBJ2-7; D unclear. The germline V and J ends were trimmed by 6 bases and 2 bases, with 17 bases remaining between them. The germline V gene has CDR1 DFQATT and CDR2 SNEGSKA (reference sequence). This CDR3 has 14 amino acids.

This clonotype was found a few times. The V and J genes are TRBV2 and TRBJ2-5, with a possible D match to TRBD2 (6 bases). The CDR3 extends over 16 amino acids. The germline gives CDR1 SNHLY, CDR2 FYNNEI. The V end was cut by 7 bases, the J end by 0 bases, with 18 bases between. The CDR3 is CASKTGAVPYQETQYF. DNA of the CDR3: TGTGCCAGCAAAACGGGAGCGGTCCCGTACCAAGAGACCCAGTACTTC.

This clonotype came up many times. V gene TRBV7-8 combines with J gene TRBJ1-3; perhaps TRBD1 as D (6 bases). Trimming took off 5 bases at V and 0 bases at J, with 11 bases between the two ends. This CDR3 has 15 amino acids. The germline gives CDR1 SGHVS, CDR2 FQNEAQ. CDR3 bases: TGTGCCAGCAGCGGTGTCAGGGGCTCTGGAAACACCATATATTTT. It encodes CASSGVRGSGNTIYF.

There are many counts of this clonotype. The chain combines TRBV10-3 with TRBJ2-7, with a weak D call TRBD1 (7 bases). The germline gives CDR1 ENHRY, CDR2 SYGVKD. CDR3 size: 14 residues. Deletions cut 9 bases from V and 5 bases from J, with 20 bases between. Written as DNA, the CDR3 is TGTGCCATGAGGACAGGCCTAAGGGGGGACGAGCAGTACTTC. Protein: CAMRTGLRGDEQYF.

This clonotype was observed at least ten times. A junction boundary mismatches the germline segment, possibly from a read error. The chain combines TRBV5-1 with TRBJ1-1; D is ambiguous. The CDR3 runs to 13 residues. CDR1 SGHRS and CDR2 YFSETQ come from the germline V gene. DNA for the CDR3: TGTGCCAGCAGCTTAAGATCGGACACTGAAGCTTTCTTT. This gives the protein CASSLRSDTEAFF.

The rearrangement joins TRBV7-2 to TRBJ2-7; 12 nucleotides match TRBD2. Germline V CDR1 and CDR2: SGHTA, FQGNSA. V trimming: 6 bases; J trimming: 5 bases; junction bases outside the gene matches: 8. The length of the CDR3 is 15 residues. DNA of the CDR3: TGTGCCAGCAGATTATCTAGCGGGGGGGTCCACGAGCAGTACTTC. Its protein is CASRLSSGGVHEQYF.

This chain connects TRBV7-2 to TRBJ2-5, with 9 bases that match TRBD1. The CDR3 has 15 amino acids. V lost 7 bases to trimming and J lost 4 bases; unmatched junction nucleotides: 10. CDR1 and CDR2 from the germline V gene are SGHTA and FQGNSA. The CDR3 DNA sequence: TGTGCCAGCATCCGACGCACAGGGGGCGCAGAGACCCAGTACTTC. Its translation: CASIRRTGGAETQYF.

The chain carries TRBV5-1 and TRBJ2-5, with D perhaps TRBD1 or TRBD2 (6 bases each). The CDR3 loop spans 13 amino acids. V lost 5 bases, J lost 5 bases, and 13 bases lay in between. Germline V gene lookup returns CDR1 SGHRS and CDR2 YFSETQ. The CDR3 DNA sequence: TGCGCCAGCAGTCACGGAGGGGGGGAGACCCAGTACTTC. Its translation is CASSHGGGETQYF.

There are many counts of this clonotype. The chain is built from TRBV20-1 and TRBJ1-1; tentative D call: TRBD1 (5 bases). Germline V lookup: CDR1 DFQATT, CDR2 SNEGSKA (reference sequence). The CDR3 loop spans 13 amino acids. V was pared by 5 bases and J by 1 base, with 11 bases between. The CDR3 nucleotides are TGCAGTGCTCCGAAAGACAGGAACACTGAAGCTTTCTTT. Amino acid sequence: CSAPKDRNTEAFF.

The V call is TRBV5-4, the J call TRBJ1-1, with TRBD1 matching over 8 bases. CDR3 length: 16 amino acids. V lost 4 bases to trimming and J lost 2 bases; unmatched junction nucleotides: 10. Germline CDR1 SGHNT, CDR2 YYREEE (reference sequence). CDR3 sequence reads: CASSRRGRVKNTEAFF. DNA for the CDR3: TGTGCCAGCAGCCGCAGGGGGCGCGTGAAAAACACTGAAGCTTTCTTT.

The gene calls are TRBV9 and TRBJ1-5, with D maybe TRBD1 (5 bases). Trimming left V 4 bases short and J 7 bases short, with 15 bases between. Germline CDR1 and CDR2: SGDLS and YYNGEE. The CDR3 is 14 residues long. CDR3 DNA sequence: TGTGCCAGCAGCAAACGGGGGGGGGAACAGCCCCAGCATTTT. Its protein product is CASSKRGGEQPQHF.

This clonotype was counted a few times. This chain uses TRBV7-8 with TRBJ2-5, with 7 bases matching TRBD2. Germline V gene data show CDR1 as SGHVS and CDR2 as FQNEAQ. V dropped 5 bases and J dropped 1; count of bases not matched to a gene: 4. This CDR3 comprises 14 residues. The CDR3 DNA sequence: TGTGCCAGCAGCCAACGGGGGGTCCAAGAGACCCAGTACTTC. Protein: CASSQRGVQETQYF.